This TCR beta chain was retrieved from a study of control samples from healthy donors and cancer patients. The method was immunoSEQ multiplex PCR; TCRdb's version includes in-frame clones alone and lacks a portion of them. The table records some 140,000 clones, 88% of them present only once. This clone was picked up a small number of times. The sequenced sample was blood. The clonotype originates from a young woman in good health.

CDR3 DNA: TGTGCCAGCAGCCAAGACAATTCACCCCTCCACTTT. Protein sequence: CASSQDNSPLHF. V is TRBV4-2 and J is TRBJ1-6; D is undetermined. This CDR3 is built from 12 residues. Germline V gene lookup returns CDR1 LGHNA and CDR2 YNFKEQ. Trimming stripped 0 bases from V and 7 bases from J, with 1 base between.